This TCR beta chain was captured in a study of blood T cell repertoires in COVID-19. Authors' methods: Amplifying reference gene primers gave estimates of nucleated cell counts. Clones were read by immunoSEQ multiplex PCR, and TCRdb kept only the in-frame ones, dropping some. V and J calls and clone size are as listed in that table; D and trimming were resolved from the DNA. The sample includes around 280,000 clones, about 90% of them seen just once. Seattle cases were enrolled at active infection and followed longitudinally. This receptor was identified in a woman aged 30 to 39 with COVID-19, enrolled during active disease. Sequencing was performed on peripheral blood.

The CDR3 loop reads CASSRLDRGNEQFF. The CDR3 DNA reads as TGTGCCAGCAGTCGTCTTGACAGGGGAAATGAGCAGTTCTTC. The chain employs TRBV2 and TRBJ2-1; 8 positions match TRBD1. The trim removed 5 bases at V and 7 bases at J, leaving 7 bases unmatched. CDR3 size: 14 residues. The germline gives CDR1 SNHLY, CDR2 FYNNEI.